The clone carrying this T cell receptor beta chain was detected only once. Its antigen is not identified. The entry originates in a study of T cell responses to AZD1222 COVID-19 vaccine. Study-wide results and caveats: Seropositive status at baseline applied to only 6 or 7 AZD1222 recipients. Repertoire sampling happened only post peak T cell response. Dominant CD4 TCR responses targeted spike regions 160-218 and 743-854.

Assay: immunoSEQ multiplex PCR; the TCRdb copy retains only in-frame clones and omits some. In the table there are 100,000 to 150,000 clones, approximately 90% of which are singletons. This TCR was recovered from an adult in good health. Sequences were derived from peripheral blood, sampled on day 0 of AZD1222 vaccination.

In nucleotides, the CDR3 is TGTGCCAGCAGCGCCGGGACAAAGAATTCACCCCTCCACTTT. Translating gives CASSAGTKNSPLHF. The rearrangement joins TRBV7-2 to TRBJ1-6; tentatively, D is TRBD1 (6 bases). Trimming shortened V by 5 bases and J by 7 bases, and 12 bases separated the two germline ends. Looked up from germline, CDR1 is SGHTA and CDR2 is FQGNSA. CDR3 size: 14 residues.